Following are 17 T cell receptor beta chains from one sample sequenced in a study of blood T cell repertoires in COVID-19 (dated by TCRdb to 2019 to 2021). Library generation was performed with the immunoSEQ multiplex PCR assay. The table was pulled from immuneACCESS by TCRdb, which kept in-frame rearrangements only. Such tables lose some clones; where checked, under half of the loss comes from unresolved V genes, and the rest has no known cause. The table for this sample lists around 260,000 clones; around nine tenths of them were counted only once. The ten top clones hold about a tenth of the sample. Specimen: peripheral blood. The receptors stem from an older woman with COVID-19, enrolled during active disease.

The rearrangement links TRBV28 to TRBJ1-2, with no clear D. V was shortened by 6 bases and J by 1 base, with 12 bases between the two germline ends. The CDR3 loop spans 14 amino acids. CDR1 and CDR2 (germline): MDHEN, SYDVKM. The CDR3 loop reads CASSPGGSNYGYTF. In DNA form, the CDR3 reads TGTGCCAGCAGCCCTGGAGGGAGTAACTATGGCTACACCTTC.

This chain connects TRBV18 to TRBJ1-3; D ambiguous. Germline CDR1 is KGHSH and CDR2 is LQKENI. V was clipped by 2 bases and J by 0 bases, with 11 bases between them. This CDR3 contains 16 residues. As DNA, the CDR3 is TGTGCCAGCTCACCAAAAGCTCCGTTCTCTGGAAACACCATATATTTT. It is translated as CASSPKAPFSGNTIYF.

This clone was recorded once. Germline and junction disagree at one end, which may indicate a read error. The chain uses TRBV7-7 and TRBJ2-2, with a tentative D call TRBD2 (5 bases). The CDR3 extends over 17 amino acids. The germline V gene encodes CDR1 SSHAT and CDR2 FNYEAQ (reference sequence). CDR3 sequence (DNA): TGTGCTAGCAGCCACAAAACTAGACCCCGCAACACCGGGGAGCTGTTTTTT. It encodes CASSHKTRPRNTGELFF.

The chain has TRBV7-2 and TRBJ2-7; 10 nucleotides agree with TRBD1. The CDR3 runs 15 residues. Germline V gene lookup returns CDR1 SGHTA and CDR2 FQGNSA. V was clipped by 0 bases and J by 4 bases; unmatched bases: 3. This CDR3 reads CASSLAPGQGYEQYF. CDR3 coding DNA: TGTGCCAGCAGCTTAGCTCCGGGACAGGGGTACGAGCAGTACTTC.

The DNA of the CDR3 is TGTGCCAGCAGCCAAGGAGGCGGTTTTCGACTCTCTGGAAACACCATATATTTT. It is translated as CASSQGGGFRLSGNTIYF. V and J are TRBV3-1 (or the pseudogene TRBV3-2) and TRBJ1-3; D is uncertain. CDR1 is LGHDT, CDR2 YNNKEL, per germline (reference sequence). CDR3 size: 18 residues. The ends were cut back, 1 base at V and 0 bases at J, with 16 bases in the middle.

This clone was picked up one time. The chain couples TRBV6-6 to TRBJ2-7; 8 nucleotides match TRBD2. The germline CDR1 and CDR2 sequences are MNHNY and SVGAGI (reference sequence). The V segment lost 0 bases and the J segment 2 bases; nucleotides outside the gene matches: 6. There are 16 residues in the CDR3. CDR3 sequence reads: CASSYSRGLATYEQYF. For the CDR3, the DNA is TGTGCCAGCAGTTACTCGAGAGGACTAGCTACCTACGAGCAGTACTTC.

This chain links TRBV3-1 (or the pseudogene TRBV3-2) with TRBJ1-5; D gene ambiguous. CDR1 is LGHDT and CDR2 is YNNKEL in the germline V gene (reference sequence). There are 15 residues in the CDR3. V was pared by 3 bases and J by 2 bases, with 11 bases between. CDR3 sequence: CASSHSAAGNQPQHF. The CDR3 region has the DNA TGTGCCAGCAGCCATTCCGCAGCGGGCAATCAGCCCCAGCATTTT.

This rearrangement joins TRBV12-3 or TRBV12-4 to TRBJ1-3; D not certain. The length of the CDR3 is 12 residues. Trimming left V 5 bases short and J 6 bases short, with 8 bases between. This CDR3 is CASSPEINTIYF. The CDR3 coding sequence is TGTGCCAGCAGTCCGGAGATAAACACCATATATTTT.

The CDR3 sequence is CASSPAGTGFFYGYTF. CDR3 in DNA: TGTGCCAGCAGCCCCGCCGGGACAGGGTTCTTCTATGGCTACACCTTC. The chain recombines TRBV11-2 with TRBJ1-2; 9 nucleotides agree with TRBD1. With V trimmed by 5 bases and J by 4 bases, 11 bases remained unmatched. This CDR3 region has 16 residues. Germline V CDR1 and CDR2: SGHAT, FQNNGV.

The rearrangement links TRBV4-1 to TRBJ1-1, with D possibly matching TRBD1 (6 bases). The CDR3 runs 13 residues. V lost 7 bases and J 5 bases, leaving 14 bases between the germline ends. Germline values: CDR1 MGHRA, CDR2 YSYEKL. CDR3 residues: CASKQGFVTEAFF. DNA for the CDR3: TGCGCCAGCAAACAGGGTTTTGTAACTGAAGCTTTCTTT.

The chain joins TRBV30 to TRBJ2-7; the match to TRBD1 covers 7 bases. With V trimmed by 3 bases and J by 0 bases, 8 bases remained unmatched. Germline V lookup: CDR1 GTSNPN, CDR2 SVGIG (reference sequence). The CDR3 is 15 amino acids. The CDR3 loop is CAWSAGTEISYEQYF. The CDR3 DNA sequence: TGTGCCTGGAGCGCCGGGACAGAGATCTCCTACGAGCAGTACTTC.

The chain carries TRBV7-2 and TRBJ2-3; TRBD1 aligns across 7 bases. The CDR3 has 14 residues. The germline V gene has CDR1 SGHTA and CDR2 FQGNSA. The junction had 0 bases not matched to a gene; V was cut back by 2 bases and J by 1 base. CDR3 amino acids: CASSLQGGTDTQYF. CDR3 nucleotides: TGTGCCAGCAGCTTACAGGGGGGCACAGATACGCAGTATTTT.

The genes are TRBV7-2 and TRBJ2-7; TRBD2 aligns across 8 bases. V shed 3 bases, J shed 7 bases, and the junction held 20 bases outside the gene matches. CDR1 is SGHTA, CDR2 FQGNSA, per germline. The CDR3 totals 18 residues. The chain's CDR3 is CASSLMTTSIAGLTEQYF. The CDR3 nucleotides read TGTGCCAGCAGCTTGATGACTACAAGTATAGCGGGGCTTACAGAGCAGTACTTC.

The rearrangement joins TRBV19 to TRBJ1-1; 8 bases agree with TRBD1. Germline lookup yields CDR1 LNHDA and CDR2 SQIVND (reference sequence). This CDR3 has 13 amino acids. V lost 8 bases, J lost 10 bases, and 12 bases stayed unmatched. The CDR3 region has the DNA TGTGCCAGTCCCCCACCGACAGGGGTCGGAGCTTTCTTT. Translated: CASPPPTGVGAFF.

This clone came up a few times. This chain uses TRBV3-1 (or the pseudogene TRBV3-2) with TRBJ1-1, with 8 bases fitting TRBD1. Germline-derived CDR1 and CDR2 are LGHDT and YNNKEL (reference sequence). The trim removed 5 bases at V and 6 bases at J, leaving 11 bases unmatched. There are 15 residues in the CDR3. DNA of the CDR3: TGTGCCAGCAGCTTTCAGGGGGCGCGGAGCGCTGAAGCTTTCTTT. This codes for CASSFQGARSAEAFF.

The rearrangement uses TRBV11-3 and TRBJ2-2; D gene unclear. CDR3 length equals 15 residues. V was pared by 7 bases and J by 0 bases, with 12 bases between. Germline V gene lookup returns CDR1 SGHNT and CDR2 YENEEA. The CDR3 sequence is CASIGGGSNTGELFF. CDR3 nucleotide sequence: TGTGCCAGCATTGGCGGCGGTTCGAACACCGGGGAGCTGTTTTTT.

Here the CDR3 DNA reads TGTGCCAGCAGCTGGGGCTATCCTAATGAAAAACTGTTTTTT. This encodes CASSWGYPNEKLFF. The chain joins TRBV5-6 to TRBJ1-4; D perhaps matches TRBD1 (5 bases). Trimming took 3 bases from V and 3 from J, leaving 9 bases between them. Per germline, CDR1 SGHDT and CDR2 YYEEEE. The CDR3 spans 14 residues.